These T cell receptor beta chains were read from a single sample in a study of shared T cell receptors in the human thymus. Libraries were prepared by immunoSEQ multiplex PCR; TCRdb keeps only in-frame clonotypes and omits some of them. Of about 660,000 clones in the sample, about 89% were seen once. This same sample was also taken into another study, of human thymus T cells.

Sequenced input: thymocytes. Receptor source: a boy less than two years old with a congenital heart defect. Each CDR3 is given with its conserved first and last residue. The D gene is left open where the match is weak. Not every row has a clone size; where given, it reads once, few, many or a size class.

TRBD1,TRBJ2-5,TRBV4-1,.,CASSQDEVGGVETQYF,TGCGCCAGCAGCCAAGATGAGGTAGGGGGCGTAGAGACCCAGTACTTC
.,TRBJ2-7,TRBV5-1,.,CASSGGSGTYEQYF,TGCGCCAGCAGCGGGGGGAGTGGGACCTACGAGCAGTACTTC
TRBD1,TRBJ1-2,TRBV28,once,CASSYHGAGGGSFGYTF,TGTGCCAGCAGTTACCATGGGGCAGGGGGAGGTTCCTTTGGCTACACCTTC
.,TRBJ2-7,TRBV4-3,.,CASSQEVDYEQYF,TGCGCCAGCAGCCAAGAGGTAGACTACGAGCAGTACTTC
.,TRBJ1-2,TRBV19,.,CASSHGQNYGYTF,TGTGCCAGTAGTCACGGACAGAACTATGGCTACACCTTC
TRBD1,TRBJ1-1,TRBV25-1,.,CASSEEDRGGTEAFF,TGTGCCAGCAGTGAAGAGGACAGGGGTGGCACTGAAGCTTTCTTT
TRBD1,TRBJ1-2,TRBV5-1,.,CASSLAMTGINYGYTF,TGCGCCAGCAGCTTGGCCATGACAGGGATTAACTATGGCTACACCTTC
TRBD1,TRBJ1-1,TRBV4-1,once,CASSQDLRQGAALGTEAFF,TGCGCCAGCAGCCAAGATCTACGACAGGGGGCAGCCCTGGGGACTGAAGCTTTCTTT
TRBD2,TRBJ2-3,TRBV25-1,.,CASSESSGSGDTQYF,TGTGCCAGCAGTGAATCCAGCGGGAGCGGGGATACGCAGTATTTT
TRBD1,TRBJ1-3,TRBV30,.,CAWGQGTPGNTIYF,TGTGCCTGGGGACAGGGAACCCCTGGAAACACCATATATTTT
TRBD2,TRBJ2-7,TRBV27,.,CASSSTSGGKYEQYF,TGTGCCAGCAGCTCCACTAGCGGGGGAAAATACGAGCAGTACTTC
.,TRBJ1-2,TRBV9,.,CASSGGPPREGYTF,TGTGCCAGCAGCGGGGGGCCTCCTAGGGAAGGCTACACCTTC